What follows are 32 T cell receptor beta chains derived from one specimen sequenced in a study of blood T cell repertoires in COVID-19 (dated by TCRdb to between 2020 and 2021). The receptor library was made with the immunoSEQ multiplex PCR assay. Here the immuneACCESS table is served through TCRdb, limited to in-frame sequences with V and J called. Missing clones are a known gap in these copies; in checked studies unresolved V genes cover under half, and the rest lacks a known reason. Here the sample has 55,000 to 80,000 clones; about 80% occur a single time. The ten largest clones capture roughly 28% of the sample. Material: peripheral blood. Source of these receptors: a man aged 70 or older with acute or convalescent COVID-19.

The V call is TRBV24-1, the J call TRBJ2-1, with 12 positions matching TRBD1. Germline trimming cut 4 bases from V and 4 bases from J; bases unmatched to any gene: 4. CDR1 is KGHDR, CDR2 SFDVKD, per germline. The CDR3 totals 16 residues. DNA of the CDR3: TGTGCCACCAGTGACTCGGGACAGGGGGCTTACAATGAGCAGTTCTTC. As protein: CATSDSGQGAYNEQFF.

The chain employs TRBV2 and TRBJ1-2; D not resolved. The CDR3 sequence is 13 residues long. The germline V and J ends were trimmed by 11 bases and 1 base, with 14 bases remaining between them. Germline V gene data show CDR1 as SNHLY and CDR2 as FYNNEI. CDR3 in amino acids: CAVVMRFNYGYTF. CDR3 in DNA: TGTGCCGTCGTCATGAGGTTTAACTATGGCTACACCTTC.

This chain uses TRBV10-1 with TRBJ2-2, with 9 nucleotides matching TRBD2. This CDR3 spans 15 amino acids. The ends lost 3 bases at V and 1 base at J; junction bases unmatched: 0. Per germline, CDR1 WNHNN and CDR2 SYGVQD (reference sequence). The CDR3 DNA is TGCGCCAGCAGTGAACTAGCGGGGAACACCGGGGAGCTGTTTTTT. Translating it yields CASSELAGNTGELFF.

This sequence joins TRBV6-1 and TRBJ2-2; 9 nucleotides align to TRBD2. V dropped 5 bases and J dropped 8; count of bases not matched to a gene: 9. This CDR3 has 15 amino acids. From germline, CDR1 is MNHNS and CDR2 SASEGT. For the CDR3, the DNA is TGTGCCAGCAGTCCCGGGACTAGCCGATCGGGGGAGCTGTTTTTT. Translating it yields CASSPGTSRSGELFF.

CDR3 sequence (DNA): TGTGCCAGCAGCCCCCCTCGCGGGAATGGAGAGACCCAGTACTTC. It specifies CASSPPRGNGETQYF. This chain connects TRBV3-1 (or the pseudogene TRBV3-2) to TRBJ2-5, with D tentatively TRBD2 (6 bases). CDR1 is LGHDT and CDR2 is YNNKEL in the germline V gene (reference sequence). The CDR3 is 15 amino acids. V dropped 4 bases and J dropped 4 bases, with 16 bases sitting between them.

The genes are TRBV19 and TRBJ1-1; 9 nucleotides line up with TRBD1. Germline lookup yields CDR1 LNHDA and CDR2 SQIVND (reference sequence). V shed 1 base and J 0 bases; nucleotides not matched to a gene: 6. The CDR3 length is 17 residues. The CDR3 coding sequence is TGTGCCAGTAGTATAGGGGGGACAGGGTCTTTGAACACTGAAGCTTTCTTT. Translation gives CASSIGGTGSLNTEAFF.

The chain carries TRBV29-1 and TRBJ2-1; perhaps TRBD2 as D (5 bases). The V end was cut by 4 bases, the J end by 7 bases, with 5 bases between. CDR1 and CDR2 from the germline V gene are SQVTM and ANQGSEA. The CDR3 contains 10 residues. This chain's CDR3 is CSVAGNEQFF. The CDR3 DNA reads as TGCAGCGTTGCGGGGAATGAGCAGTTCTTC.

The J gene is TRBJ1-2, the V gene TRBV5-4; 10 nucleotides align to TRBD1. V was pared by 0 bases and J by 3 bases, with 2 bases of the junction left unmatched. CDR1 and CDR2 from the germline V gene are SGHNT and YYREEE (reference sequence). CDR3 length: 15 amino acids. In DNA, the CDR3 is TGTGCCAGCAGCTTGGCCGGGACAGGGGACTATGGCTACACCTTC. Its translation: CASSLAGTGDYGYTF.

This chain links TRBV19 with TRBJ1-5; D might be TRBD1 (5 bases). This CDR3 is 15 amino acids long. CDR1 is LNHDA and CDR2 is SQIVND in the germline V gene (reference sequence). V was cut by 8 bases and J by 0 bases, with 14 bases left in between. The CDR3 loop reads CASADRQYSNQPQHF. For the CDR3, the DNA is TGTGCCAGTGCCGATAGACAGTATAGCAATCAGCCCCAGCATTTT.

The J gene is TRBJ1-1, the V gene TRBV29-1; D unresolved. In germline, CDR1 is SQVTM, CDR2 ANQGSEA. The V end lost 3 bases, the J end lost 2 bases, and 10 bases lay between the germline ends. This CDR3 is 13 amino acids long. CDR3 bases: TGCAGCGTTGATGGGCAGGATAACACTGAAGCTTTCTTT. Its translation is CSVDGQDNTEAFF.

The chain carries TRBV9 and TRBJ2-7; TRBD1 agrees at 8 bases. Trimming removed 0 bases from V and 4 bases from J; junction bases left unmatched: 3. The length of the CDR3 is 14 residues. Germline CDR1 and CDR2: SGDLS and YYNGEE. CDR3 in amino acids: CASSVAQGAYEQYF. CDR3 nucleotide sequence: TGTGCCAGCAGCGTAGCGCAGGGGGCGTACGAGCAGTACTTC.

The chain carries TRBV9 and TRBJ2-5; weak D call: TRBD1 (7 bases). Trimming removed 4 bases from V and 5 bases from J, with 18 bases in between. Germline V lookup: CDR1 SGDLS, CDR2 YYNGEE. The CDR3 contains 15 residues. The CDR3 loop is CASSLSGGGGETQYF. For the CDR3, the DNA is TGTGCCAGCAGCCTAAGTGGAGGGGGCGGGGAGACCCAGTACTTC.

The chain couples TRBV6-6 to TRBJ1-5; TRBD1 matches 7 bases. V gave up 2 bases and J gave up 7 bases; unmatched junction bases: 5. The CDR3 loop spans 14 amino acids. Germline CDR1 reads MNHNY; CDR2 reads SVGAGI (reference sequence). The CDR3: CASSYQGGPQPQHF. In nucleotides, the CDR3 is TGTGCCAGCAGTTACCAGGGGGGCCCCCAGCCCCAGCATTTT.

The chain has TRBV27 and TRBJ1-1; D is possibly TRBD1 (5 bases). Trimming pared 8 bases from V and 3 bases from J, leaving 16 bases between. Germline CDR1 and CDR2: MNHEY and SMNVEV (reference sequence). The CDR3 loop spans 14 amino acids. CDR3 nucleotide sequence: TGTGCCAGCTATCAGGGAGGCGGAGACACTGAAGCTTTCTTT. It is translated as CASYQGGGDTEAFF.

The chain employs TRBV19 and TRBJ2-5; the match to TRBD1 covers 10 bases. The V and J ends lost 5 bases and 5 bases, in that order; junction bases with no gene match: 8. CDR1 LNHDA and CDR2 SQIVND come from the germline V gene (reference sequence). The CDR3 is 15 amino acids. CDR3 nucleotides: TGTGCCAGTAGTTCAGCGACAGGGGGCGGTGAGACCCAGTACTTC. Translation: CASSSATGGGETQYF.

CDR3 residues: CASSLGDNLGVEQYF. In nucleotides, the CDR3 is TGCGCCAGCAGCTTGGGGGACAACTTAGGGGTGGAGCAGTACTTC. The J gene is TRBJ2-7, the V gene TRBV5-1; D is perhaps TRBD1 (6 bases). Germline V gives CDR1 SGHRS, CDR2 YFSETQ. V was clipped by 0 bases and J by 7 bases, with 17 bases between them. This CDR3 is 15 amino acids long.

The chain links TRBV6-6 to TRBJ1-2; 8 bases line up with TRBD1. CDR1 MNHNY and CDR2 SVGAGI come from the germline V gene (reference sequence). The CDR3 has 13 amino acids. Losses at the gene ends were 5 bases for V and 3 bases for J; bases not matched to a gene: 2. The CDR3 loop reads CASSTGQDYGYTF. The CDR3 nucleotides are TGTGCCAGCAGTACGGGACAGGACTATGGCTACACCTTC.

The chain employs TRBV5-4 and TRBJ1-1, with D unclear. The CDR3 is 12 residues long. Trimming pared 5 bases from V and 0 bases from J, leaving 5 bases between. CDR1 is SGHNT, CDR2 YYREEE, per germline (reference sequence). The chain's CDR3 is CASRQLNTEAFF. Here the CDR3 DNA reads TGTGCCAGCAGACAATTGAACACTGAAGCTTTCTTT.

J is TRBJ2-7 and V is TRBV7-3, with unresolved D. The length of the CDR3 is 15 residues. Germline loops: CDR1 SGHTA, CDR2 FQGTGA. V was clipped by 5 bases and J by 4 bases, with 18 bases between them. The CDR3: CASSREAAELYEQYF. DNA of the CDR3: TGTGCCAGCAGCCGTGAGGCAGCCGAGCTATACGAGCAGTACTTC.

V and J are TRBV7-6 and TRBJ1-1; no reliable D call. Trimming left V 5 bases short and J 1 base short, with 14 bases between. Per germline, CDR1 SGHVS and CDR2 FNYEAQ. The CDR3 is made up of 15 amino acids. CDR3 loop: CASSPRGGENTEAFF. The CDR3, as DNA: TGTGCCAGCAGCCCGAGAGGCGGAGAGAACACTGAAGCTTTCTTT. Full variable domain (missing parts from reference TRBV7-6 and TRBJ1-1): GAGVSQSPRYKVTKRGQDVALRCDPISGHVSLYWYRQALGQGPEFLTYFNYEAQQDKSGLPNDRFSAERPEGSISTLTIQRTEQRDSAMYRCASSPRGGENTEAFFGQGTRLTVV.

V gene TRBV27 combines with J gene TRBJ1-5, with D possibly matching TRBD1 (5 bases). This CDR3 is 21 amino acids long. Germline CDR1 reads MNHEY; CDR2 reads SMNVEV (reference sequence). Trimming cost V 5 bases and J 0 bases, with 29 bases left between them. The CDR3 DNA follows: TGTGCCAGCAGTCCCTCCGATGTTTTAGGGGTTGGGGCCTATAGCAATCAGCCCCAGCATTTT. It translates to CASSPSDVLGVGAYSNQPQHF.

Comment on this clone: The sample has other DNA sequences that encode this CDR3 too. The chain combines TRBV5-1 with TRBJ1-5; no firm D call. CDR3 length: 15 amino acids. The V end was cut by 0 bases, the J end by 0 bases, with 7 bases between. Germline assignment: CDR1 SGHRS and CDR2 YFSETQ. CDR3 region: CASSLAGYSNQPQHF. CDR3 DNA sequence: TGCGCCAGCAGCTTGGCCGGGTATAGCAATCAGCCCCAGCATTTT.

This clone was found a few times. The chain couples TRBV27 to TRBJ2-1, with 9 nucleotides matching TRBD2. The V and J ends lost 10 bases and 6 bases, in that order; junction bases with no gene match: 19. Per the germline V gene, CDR1 is MNHEY and CDR2 is SMNVEV (reference sequence). The CDR3 consists of 17 residues. The CDR3 DNA reads as TGTGCCACCCCGGGGGGGCAGAACTGGACTAGCGCCAATGAGCAGTTCTTC. It translates to CATPGGQNWTSANEQFF.

The chain is built from TRBV5-6 and TRBJ2-1, with 10 bases identical to TRBD2. This CDR3 comprises 15 residues. The germline gives CDR1 SGHDT, CDR2 YYEEEE. The trim removed 2 bases at V and 9 bases at J, leaving 8 bases unmatched. The CDR3 DNA reads as TGTGCCAGCAGCTTTAAGGCTAGCGGGAGTGGTGAGCAGTTCTTC. This encodes CASSFKASGSGEQFF.

V is TRBV4-3 and J is TRBJ2-2; D is undetermined. Germline CDR1 is LGHNA and CDR2 is YSLEER. Trimming left V 1 base short and J 6 bases short, with 3 bases between. The CDR3 contains 12 residues. CDR3 in amino acids: CASSQVAGELFF. The CDR3 DNA sequence: TGCGCCAGCAGCCAAGTCGCCGGGGAGCTGTTTTTT.

V usage is TRBV5-1 and J usage is TRBJ2-2; 9 nucleotides align to TRBD1. The trim removed 0 bases at V and 2 bases at J, leaving 5 bases unmatched. CDR1 is SGHRS, CDR2 YFSETQ, per germline. This CDR3 spans 17 amino acids. The CDR3 DNA is TGCGCCAGCAGCTTGGCCACAGGGGGCGCAAACACCGGGGAGCTGTTTTTT. Encoded protein: CASSLATGGANTGELFF.

V and J are TRBV27 and TRBJ1-5, with 8 bases identical to TRBD1. Per germline, CDR1 MNHEY and CDR2 SMNVEV (reference sequence). This CDR3 is built from 15 residues. J gave up 5 bases and V 4 bases, and 7 bases lay outside the gene matches. In nucleotides, the CDR3 is TGTGCCAGCAGTTCAGGAAGGACAGGGTATCAGCCCCAGCATTTT. Protein product: CASSSGRTGYQPQHF.

Only one count was recorded for this clone. J is TRBJ2-5 and V is TRBV7-3, with D maybe TRBD2 (5 bases). With 3 bases removed from V and 1 base from J, the gap between germline ends came to 9 bases. The CDR3 is 14 amino acids. Germline CDR1 SGHTA, CDR2 FQGTGA. This chain's CDR3 is CASSLSAVQETQYF. As DNA, the CDR3 is TGTGCCAGCAGCTTGTCAGCGGTCCAAGAGACCCAGTACTTC.

The V call is TRBV5-4, the J call TRBJ1-1; 9 bases map to TRBD1. This CDR3 comprises 15 residues. Germline CDR1 is SGHNT and CDR2 is YYREEE (reference sequence). V trimming: 4 bases; J trimming: 7 bases; junction bases outside the gene matches: 11. The CDR3 bases are TGTGCCAGCAGCCCCGGGACAGGGAACAGAGGTGAAGCTTTCTTT. This gives the protein CASSPGTGNRGEAFF.

V gene TRBV23-1 combines with J gene TRBJ2-5; TRBD2 aligns across 10 bases. TRBV23-1 is noted as an ORF with a role that remains uncertain. Trimming removed 1 base from V and 8 bases from J; junction bases left unmatched: 28. CDR3 length equals 22 residues. CDR3 coding DNA: TGCGCCAGCAGTCAATTTTCGGTTAGCGGGAGGATGGGCTCGGGTTTGTGTGGCACCCAGTACTTC. It encodes CASSQFSVSGRMGSGLCGTQYF.

The chain employs TRBV21-1 and TRBJ2-5; the table assigns TRBD2, which was not confirmed against the DNA. TRBV21-1 is marked as a pseudogene. The CDR3 totals 17 residues. The CDR3: CASSITSGSGPTGTQYF. The CDR3 DNA is TGTGCCAGCAGCATCACTAGCGGGAGTGGCCCCACCGGGACCCAGTACTTC.

The chain links TRBV19 to TRBJ1-4, with 8 bases aligning to TRBD1. CDR1 is LNHDA and CDR2 is SQIVND in the germline V gene (reference sequence). CDR3 length equals 12 residues. The trim removed 3 bases at V and 11 bases at J, leaving 2 bases unmatched. The CDR3 sequence: CASSMDRAKLFF. CDR3 coding DNA: TGTGCCAGTAGTATGGACAGGGCTAAACTGTTTTTT. Full variable domain (rest looked up from reference TRBV19 and TRBJ1-4): DGGITQSPKYLFRKEGQNVTLSCEQNLNHDAMYWYRQDPGQGLRLIYYSQIVNDFQKGDIAEGYSVSREKKESFPLTVTSAQKNPTAFYLCASSMDRAKLFFGSGTQLSVL.